Listed below are T cell receptor beta chains from one sample, sequenced in a study of immune evolution from preneoplasia to lung adenocarcinoma. The data were produced by immunoSEQ multiplex PCR, yet TCRdb's version contains in-frame clones alone and is incomplete. The sample carries around 15,000 clones, approximately 86% recorded once. Sample: FFPE invasive lung adenocarcinoma tissue. The receptors come from a person in their 70s with invasive lung adenocarcinoma. The CDR3 runs from the conserved cysteine through the conserved F or W. Fields, in order: V gene, D gene, clone size, J gene, CDR3 DNA, CDR3 protein. The D gene is left open where the match is weak. Rows may omit the clone size; those that give it use once, few, many or a size class.

>TRBV7-9|TRBD1|.|TRBJ2-3
TGTGCCAGCAGCTTAGCCCGGGACAGGCCCCTAGATACGCAGTATTTT
CASSLARDRPLDTQYF
>TRBV11-2|.|.|TRBJ2-5
TGTGCCAGCAGCCGGGACACCCAAGAGACCCAGTACTTC
CASSRDTQETQYF
>TRBV18|TRBD2|few|TRBJ2-1
TGTGCCAGCTCCCTCCGGGGGGGGGCTAATAACGATGAGCAGTTCTTC
CASSLRGGANNDEQFF
>TRBV19|.|.|TRBJ2-2
TGTGCCAGTAGTATACAGGGGACGAACACCGGGGAGCTGTTTTTT
CASSIQGTNTGELFF
>TRBV9|.|.|TRBJ2-1
TGTGCCAGCAGCGTTGATAACAGGGTCAATGAGCAGTTCTTC
CASSVDNRVNEQFF
>TRBV4-1|.|.|TRBJ2-2
TGCGCCAGCACCCTTACCGGGGCCTCGAACACCGGGGAGCTGTTTTTT
CASTLTGASNTGELFF
>TRBV27|TRBD2|once|TRBJ2-1
TGTGCCAGCAGTTCCCCTAGCGGCTCCTACAATGAGCAGTTCTTC
CASSSPSGSYNEQFF
>TRBV30|TRBD1|.|TRBJ1-4
TGTGCCTGGAGTGTACCAGGGGGAAGTGAAAAACTGTTTTTT
CAWSVPGGSEKLFF
>TRBV29-1|TRBD1|.|TRBJ1-1
TGCAGCGTGCTCGGGACAGCTATCGCTGAAGCTTTCTTT
CSVLGTAIAEAFF
>TRBV28|.|.|TRBJ1-3
TGTGCCAGCAGCCCTAGCCTGGGCTCTGGAAACACCATATATTTT
CASSPSLGSGNTIYF
>TRBV6-1|TRBD1|.|TRBJ1-1
TGTGCCAGCACCCGAACAGGGGCTGTTACTGAAGCTTTCTTT
CASTRTGAVTEAFF
>TRBV5-4|TRBD2|.|TRBJ2-2
TGTGCCAGCACCTCACCGGAGCGGGGTCCGACCGGGGAGCTGTTTTTT
CASTSPERGPTGELFF
>TRBV6-5|.|.|TRBJ1-1
TGTGCCAGCGCAATGAGGACTGAAGCTTTCTTT
CASAMRTEAFF
>TRBV7-7|.|.|TRBJ2-2
TGTGCTAGCAGTAACAAGGAAACCGGGGAGCTGTTTTTT
CASSNKETGELFF